This is a list of T cell receptor beta chains from one sample in a study of T cells expressing NK-cell markers. TCRdb re-called the 5' RACE reads; every CDR3 protein appears as one record, without DNA. Its listing shows 400,000 to 500,000 distinct CDR3 sequences. The sequenced material came from blood T cells: a sorted CD56 or NKG2C T cell subset, CD4+ or CD8+ T cells, or bulk PBMC T cells (not recorded which). Source of these receptors: a woman between 18 and 70 years old in good health. Each CDR3 is given with its conserved first and last residue. Each record gives: J gene, V gene, CDR3 protein.

j_call: TRBJ2-1; v_call: TRBV6-5; cdr3_aa: CASSYSKVGEQFF
j_call: TRBJ2-1; v_call: TRBV6-2/TRBV6-3; cdr3_aa: CASSPDAYNEQFF
j_call: TRBJ2-7; v_call: TRBV20-1; cdr3_aa: CSVGSESYEQYF
j_call: TRBJ2-3; v_call: TRBV15; cdr3_aa: CATSPQGTAPFTDTQYF
j_call: TRBJ1-4; v_call: TRBV18; cdr3_aa: CASDAGQGYEKLFF
j_call: TRBJ1-2; v_call: TRBV12-3/TRBV12-4; cdr3_aa: CASSLLGLMNYGYTF
j_call: TRBJ1-1; v_call: TRBV4-1; cdr3_aa: CASSRTTLQGTYGLNTEAFF
j_call: TRBJ2-1; v_call: TRBV7-2; cdr3_aa: CASSPRSSLYNEQFF
j_call: TRBJ2-7; v_call: TRBV27; cdr3_aa: CASSFQSGTGPYEQYF
j_call: TRBJ2-2; v_call: TRBV29-1; cdr3_aa: CSVGTSGVGELFF
j_call: TRBJ2-1; v_call: TRBV20-1; cdr3_aa: CSARELAKGYEQFF
j_call: TRBJ2-3; v_call: TRBV20-1; cdr3_aa: CSAREGTGTDTQYF
j_call: TRBJ1-2; v_call: TRBV12-3/TRBV12-4; cdr3_aa: CASSSIAGTGYGYTF
j_call: TRBJ2-1; v_call: TRBV4-3; cdr3_aa: CASSQAGPYNEQFF
j_call: TRBJ2-7; v_call: TRBV20-1; cdr3_aa: CSARGVAGTYEQYF
j_call: TRBJ2-5; v_call: TRBV7-7; cdr3_aa: CASSLRLAGDQETQYF
j_call: TRBJ2-4; v_call: TRBV20-1; cdr3_aa: CSARGKGGIQYF
j_call: TRBJ2-3; v_call: TRBV11-3; cdr3_aa: CASSLETGPGDTQYF
j_call: TRBJ1-2; v_call: TRBV27; cdr3_aa: CASSSIDTGTATWRVNGYTF
j_call: TRBJ1-3; v_call: TRBV7-2; cdr3_aa: CASSVSARDRVGNTIYF
j_call: TRBJ2-3; v_call: TRBV20-1; cdr3_aa: CSAQHGLRTDTQYF
j_call: TRBJ2-1; v_call: TRBV7-8; cdr3_aa: CASSVRLASGSGDEQFF
j_call: TRBJ1-2; v_call: TRBV6-1; cdr3_aa: CASSAGWSRGYTF
j_call: TRBJ1-1; v_call: TRBV5-5; cdr3_aa: CASSLGASGTEAFF
j_call: TRBJ1-1; v_call: TRBV3-1; cdr3_aa: CASRRGRYTEAFF
j_call: TRBJ2-3; v_call: TRBV6-1; cdr3_aa: CASKLLVGPDTQYF
j_call: TRBJ1-4; v_call: TRBV11-2; cdr3_aa: CASSPDGGFNEKLFF
j_call: TRBJ2-3; v_call: TRBV28; cdr3_aa: CASSNSGAGTDTQYF
j_call: TRBJ2-7; v_call: TRBV15; cdr3_aa: CATSAGQGNYEQYF
j_call: TRBJ2-2; v_call: TRBV29-1; cdr3_aa: CSVGAPGGELFF
j_call: TRBJ2-7; v_call: TRBV5-5; cdr3_aa: CASSFWGAFYEQYF
j_call: TRBJ2-7; v_call: TRBV5-1; cdr3_aa: CASSNRGIRNEQYF
j_call: TRBJ2-1; v_call: TRBV6-5; cdr3_aa: CASSYSSSNEQFF
j_call: TRBJ1-1; v_call: TRBV4-3; cdr3_aa: CASSRSGVLTEAFF
j_call: TRBJ2-5; v_call: TRBV12-5; cdr3_aa: CASGSGLAGETQYF
j_call: TRBJ2-2; v_call: TRBV7-2; cdr3_aa: CASSLSGFVGELFF
j_call: TRBJ2-3; v_call: TRBV27; cdr3_aa: CASSFLDGTDTQYF
j_call: TRBJ2-5; v_call: TRBV10-3; cdr3_aa: CAISASPTSEGRETQYF
j_call: TRBJ1-3; v_call: TRBV7-9; cdr3_aa: CASSLVGQRNTIYF
j_call: TRBJ2-7; v_call: TRBV20-1; cdr3_aa: CSARVLAGGYEQYF
j_call: TRBJ2-3; v_call: TRBV28; cdr3_aa: CASSWTTGEGDTQYF
j_call: TRBJ2-3; v_call: TRBV9; cdr3_aa: CASGGGLPDTQYF